These T cell receptor beta chains were read from a single sample in a study of identical twins. One entry per CDR3 protein results from TCRdb running MiXCR on the 5' RACE reads. Of some 690,000 distinct CDR3 sequences detected, 21% appear once; the ten largest clones hold roughly 4.3%. In addition, the sample was reused for a study of T cells expressing NK-cell markers.

The sample taken for sequencing was PBMCs. These receptors were taken from a woman aged 18-35 years in good health. Each CDR3 is given with its conserved first and last residue. A D gene is named only where the DNA matches it firmly. Clone size appears in some rows only: once, few, many, or a class for an expanded clone.

abundance,v_gene,d_gene,j_gene,CDR3aa,CDR3nt
NA,TRBV15,NA,TRBJ1-1,CATSPGTGGAFF,TGTGCCACCAGCCCGGGGACGGGGGGAGCTTTCTTT
many,TRBV7-2,NA,TRBJ2-5,CASSLGVRETQYF,TGTGCCAGCAGCTTAGGTGTCCGGGAGACCCAGTACTTC
few,TRBV20-1,NA,TRBJ2-5,CSARVGGETQYF,TGCAGTGCTAGAGTGGGGGGAGAGACCCAGTACTTC
NA,TRBV5-8,NA,TRBJ2-7,CASSAGQSTSSYEQYF,TGTGCCAGCAGCGCGGGACAGTCTACTAGCTCCTACGAGCAGTACTTC
few,TRBV29-1,TRBD2,TRBJ2-3,CSVAPGLAADTQYF,TGCAGCGTCGCCCCGGGACTAGCAGCAGATACGCAGTATTTT
NA,TRBV12-3/TRBV12-4,TRBD1,TRBJ1-4,CASRRDRAWEKLFF,TGTGCCAGCAGGCGGGACAGGGCCTGGGAAAAACTGTTTTTT
NA,TRBV15,TRBD1,TRBJ2-1,CATSRDDRDNEQFF,TGTGCCACCAGCAGAGATGACAGGGACAATGAGCAGTTCTTC
few,TRBV20-1,NA,TRBJ2-1,CSASRRALEDEQFF,TGCAGTGCCTCTCGGCGGGCCCTCGAGGATGAGCAGTTCTTC
NA,TRBV12-3/TRBV12-4,NA,TRBJ1-1,CASSPGTRRAFF,TGTGCCAGCAGCCCCGGGACCCGACGGGCTTTCTTT
few,TRBV4-2,TRBD2,TRBJ2-3,CASSQDRGAGGPTDTQYF,TGTGCCAGCAGCCAAGATCGGGGCGCGGGGGGACCCACAGATACGCAGTATTTT
many,TRBV12-3/TRBV12-4,TRBD2,TRBJ2-7,CASSSLRGDYEQYF,TGTGCCAGCAGTTCCTTGCGGGGGGACTACGAGCAGTACTTC
NA,TRBV24-1,NA,TRBJ2-1,CATSDSGTATYNEQFF,TGTGCCACCAGTGATTCCGGGACGGCAACCTACAATGAGCAGTTCTTC
NA,TRBV7-3,NA,TRBJ2-3,CASSKAPGTTDTQYF,TGTGCCAGCAGCAAGGCCCCGGGGACCACAGATACGCAGTATTTT
NA,TRBV27,NA,TRBJ1-1,CASSRPGSSDTEAFF,TGTGCCAGCAGCCGCCCAGGGTCTTCGGACACTGAAGCTTTCTTT
few,TRBV11-2,NA,TRBJ2-1,CASSFVKGTGDEQFF,TGTGCCAGCAGCTTTGTAAAGGGGACGGGGGATGAGCAGTTCTTC
NA,TRBV7-6,NA,TRBJ1-5,CASSLEAGTRNSNQPQHF,TGTGCCAGCAGCTTAGAGGCCGGGACAAGGAATAGCAATCAGCCCCAGCATTTT
many,TRBV2,NA,TRBJ1-2,CASTRTEGYTF,TGTGCCAGCACCAGGACAGAGGGCTACACCTTC
many,TRBV20-1,TRBD2,TRBJ2-1,CSATTPGLPGEQFF,TGCAGTGCTACCACCCCGGGACTACCAGGGGAGCAGTTCTTC
NA,TRBV6-6,NA,TRBJ2-5,CASSYGPWGTQYF,TGTGCCAGCAGTTACGGACCCTGGGGGACCCAGTACTTC
NA,TRBV5-1,NA,TRBJ2-3,CASSLGSAGAADTQYF,TGCGCCAGCAGCCTTGGATCAGCAGGGGCAGCAGATACGCAGTATTTT
few,TRBV12-3/TRBV12-4,TRBD2,TRBJ2-1,CASSLGTSLNEQFF,TGTGCCAGCAGTTTGGGGACTAGTTTAAATGAGCAGTTCTTC
NA,TRBV20-1,NA,TRBJ2-3,CSAQDPSTDTQYF,TGCAGTGCTCAGGACCCTAGCACAGATACGCAGTATTTT
NA,TRBV20-1,NA,TRBJ2-4,CSASRGEVGNIQYF,TGCAGTGCTAGCCGCGGGGAGGTTGGGAACATTCAGTACTTC
many,TRBV20-1,NA,TRBJ2-3,CSVTGHTDTQYF,TGCAGTGTGACAGGACACACAGATACGCAGTATTTT
many,TRBV19,NA,TRBJ1-2,CASSFASFYGYTF,TGTGCCAGTAGTTTTGCCTCGTTCTATGGCTACACCTTC
few,TRBV5-1,TRBD2,TRBJ2-7,CASSPTLQRGAYEQYF,TGCGCCAGCAGTCCGACCCTCCAGCGGGGGGCCTACGAGCAGTACTTC
few,TRBV12-3/TRBV12-4,TRBD1,TRBJ1-5,CASSLGQGSQPQHF,TGTGCCAGCAGTTTGGGACAGGGTAGTCAGCCCCAGCATTTT
many,TRBV15,NA,TRBJ2-5,CATRVGSQETQYF,TGTGCCACCAGGGTCGGTAGTCAAGAGACCCAGTACTTC
few,TRBV12-3/TRBV12-4,NA,TRBJ1-5,CASSSRGGYSNQPQHF,TGTGCCAGCAGCTCAAGGGGGGGATATAGCAATCAGCCCCAGCATTTT
NA,TRBV5-1,NA,TRBJ1-5,CASSLNVGGSGNQPQHF,TGCGCCAGCAGCTTGAATGTAGGAGGGTCTGGCAATCAGCCCCAGCATTTT
NA,TRBV15,NA,TRBJ1-5,CATSRDVGVSNQPQHF,TGTGCCACCAGCAGAGATGTGGGGGTTAGCAATCAGCCCCAGCATTTT
few,TRBV7-6,NA,TRBJ2-2,CASSRTVNTGELFF,TGTGCCAGCAGCCGGACAGTAAACACCGGGGAGCTGTTTTTT
NA,TRBV9,TRBD1,TRBJ2-2,CASSVVSGGTGELFF,TGTGCCAGCAGCGTAGTTTCAGGGGGCACCGGGGAGCTGTTTTTT
few,TRBV20-1,TRBD1,TRBJ2-5,CSARDRGKTQYF,TGCAGTGCCCGGGACAGGGGAAAGACCCAGTACTTC
few,TRBV27,NA,TRBJ2-2,CASSSPRGLTGKLFF,TGTGCCAGCAGTTCCCCTCGGGGACTGACGGGGAAGCTGTTTTTT
NA,TRBV12-3/TRBV12-4,NA,TRBJ2-2,CASSFGSVYTGELFF,TGTGCCAGCAGTTTTGGGTCTGTGTACACCGGGGAGCTGTTTTTT
many,TRBV29-1,TRBD1,TRBJ2-3,CSVGTGSDTQYF,TGCAGCGTCGGGACAGGGTCAGATACGCAGTATTTT
NA,TRBV29-1,TRBD2,TRBJ2-5,CSVNGLAGIETQYF,TGCAGCGTCAATGGCCTAGCGGGGATAGAGACCCAGTACTTC
few,TRBV12-3/TRBV12-4,TRBD1,TRBJ1-1,CASSWGQGSTEAFF,TGTGCCAGCAGTTGGGGACAGGGGAGCACTGAAGCTTTCTTT
NA,TRBV7-2,TRBD2,TRBJ2-7,CASSYRTSGAVEQYF,TGTGCCAGCAGCTACCGGACTAGCGGGGCCGTTGAGCAGTACTTC
NA,TRBV18,NA,TRBJ2-1,CASSTSGLQYNEQFF,TGTGCCAGCTCAACTTCGGGACTCCAATACAATGAGCAGTTCTTC
NA,TRBV10-1,NA,TRBJ2-7,CASSGGPGGIEQYF,TGCGCCAGCAGTGGGGGGCCGGGAGGAATCGAGCAGTACTTC
NA,TRBV20-1,TRBD2,TRBJ2-2,CSADRSGSPSGELFF,TGCAGTGCAGACCGTAGCGGGAGCCCTTCCGGGGAGCTGTTTTTT
NA,TRBV27,TRBD2,TRBJ2-1,CASSSARGLAGKNEQFF,TGTGCCAGCAGTTCAGCCCGGGGACTAGCGGGAAAGAATGAGCAGTTCTTC
few,TRBV6-1,NA,TRBJ2-5,CASSEGLGETQYF,TGTGCCAGCAGTGAAGGCCTCGGTGAGACCCAGTACTTC